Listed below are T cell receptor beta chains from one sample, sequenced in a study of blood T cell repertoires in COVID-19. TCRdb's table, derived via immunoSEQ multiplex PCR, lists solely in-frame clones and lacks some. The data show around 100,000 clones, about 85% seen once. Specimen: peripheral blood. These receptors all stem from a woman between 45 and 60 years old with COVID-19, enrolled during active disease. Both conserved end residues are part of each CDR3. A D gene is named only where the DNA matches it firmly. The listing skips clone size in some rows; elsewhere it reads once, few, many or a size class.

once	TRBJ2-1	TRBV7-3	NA	TGTGCCAGCAGCTTATCGGTGGGGGGTGAGCAGTTCTTC	CASSLSVGGEQFF
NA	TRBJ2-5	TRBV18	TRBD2	TGTGCCAGCTCACCCGGACTAGCTAACAAGACCCAGTACTTC	CASSPGLANKTQYF
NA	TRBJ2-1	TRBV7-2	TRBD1	TGTGCCAGCAGCCCCACTGGGACAGGGGGGCGCAATGAGCAGTTCTTC	CASSPTGTGGRNEQFF
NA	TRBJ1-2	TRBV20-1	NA	TGCAGTGCGGCCAGTGAATATGGCTACACCTTC	CSAASEYGYTF
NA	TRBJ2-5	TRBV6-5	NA	TGTGCCAGCAGTTACTCGAGTTCGCCGGAGACCCAGTACTTC	CASSYSSSPETQYF
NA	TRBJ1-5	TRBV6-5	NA	TGTGCCAAAGGCGAATTGACAGTATCCAATCAGCCCCAGCATTTT	CAKGELTVSNQPQHF
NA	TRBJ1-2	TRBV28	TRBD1	TGTGCCAGCACCCAAAACAGGGGAGGTGGCTACACCTTC	CASTQNRGGGYTF
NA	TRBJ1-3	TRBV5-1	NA	TGCGCCAGCAGCTTGGTTTCAGGGCCCTCTGGAAACACCATATATTTT	CASSLVSGPSGNTIYF
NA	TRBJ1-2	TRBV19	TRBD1	TGTGCCAGTAGCCCCAATGGACAGGGAGGCTATGGCTACACCTTC	CASSPNGQGGYGYTF
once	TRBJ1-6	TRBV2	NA	TGTGCCAGCAGCTTGGACAGCGGTGGGGTAAATTCACCCCTCCACTTT	CASSLDSGGVNSPLHF
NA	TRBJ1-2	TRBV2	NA	TGTGCCAGCAGTGAAGATCAGGGGATAGCCAATGGCTACACCTTC	CASSEDQGIANGYTF
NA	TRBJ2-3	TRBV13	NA	TGTGCCAGCGTCGCTGGGGGCAAGGATACGCAGTATTTT	CASVAGGKDTQYF
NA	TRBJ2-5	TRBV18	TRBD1	TGTGCCAGCTCACCGAACAGGGGTCAGCAAGAGACCCAGTACTTC	CASSPNRGQQETQYF
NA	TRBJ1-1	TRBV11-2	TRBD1	TGTGCCAGCAGCTCGGGACAGGGGTCCACTGAAGCTTTCTTT	CASSSGQGSTEAFF
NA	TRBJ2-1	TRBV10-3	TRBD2	TGTGCCATCAGTCCTAGCGGGGGCCTTTCTAGCTCCTACAATGAGCAGTTCTTC	CAISPSGGLSSSYNEQFF
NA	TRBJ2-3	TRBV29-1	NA	TGCAGCGTTGAAGTCGGGGATACGCAGTATTTT	CSVEVGDTQYF
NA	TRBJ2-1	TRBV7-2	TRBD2	TGTGCCAGCAGCCTTACTAGCGGAACCTACAATGAGCAGTTCTTC	CASSLTSGTYNEQFF
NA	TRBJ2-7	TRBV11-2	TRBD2	TGTGCCAGCAGCCTAGGGACTAGCGGGGGCTGGGAGCAGTACTTC	CASSLGTSGGWEQYF
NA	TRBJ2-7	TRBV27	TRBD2	TGTGCCAGCAGTTTTTTGAGCGGGGGGACCTACGAGCAGTACTTC	CASSFLSGGTYEQYF
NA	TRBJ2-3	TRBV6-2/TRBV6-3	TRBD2	TGTGCCAGCAGTCCCCGGACTAGCGGGGGGGCAAGAGATACGCAGTATTTT	CASSPRTSGGARDTQYF
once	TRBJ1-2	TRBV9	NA	TGTGCCAGCAGCGTAGCCGAACAGATCTATGGCTACACCTTC	CASSVAEQIYGYTF
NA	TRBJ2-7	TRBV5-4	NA	TGTGCCAGCAGCGTGACAGAGTCCTACGAGCAGTACTTC	CASSVTESYEQYF
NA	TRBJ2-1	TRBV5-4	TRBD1	TGTGCCAGCAGCCCCGGGACAGGGACGACCTACAATGAGCAGTTCTTC	CASSPGTGTTYNEQFF
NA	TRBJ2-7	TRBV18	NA	TGTGCCAGCTCACCTACGCGAACTGCCGAGCAGTACTTC	CASSPTRTAEQYF
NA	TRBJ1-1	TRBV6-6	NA	TGTGCCAGCAGTCCTCGAGGTGTGAACACGTTGAACACTGAAGCTTTCTTT	CASSPRGVNTLNTEAFF
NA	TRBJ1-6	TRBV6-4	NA	TGTGCCAGCAGTGACGGGCAGGGTAGATCACCCCTCCACTTT	CASSDGQGRSPLHF
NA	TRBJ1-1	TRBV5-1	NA	TGCGCCAGCAGCGTACCACAGGGAGACACTGAAGCTTTCTTT	CASSVPQGDTEAFF